These 15 T cell receptor beta chains were all obtained from the same sample, sequenced in a study of cytomegalovirus exposure and HLA in healthy donors. Use of 60 Vbeta and 13 Jbeta primers characterized the PCR. Produced via immunoSEQ multiplex PCR; TCRdb's table is partial and in-frame only. The sample has about 190,000 clones; roughly three quarters are singletons. The material sequenced was PBMCs. The receptors originated from a woman younger than 35 in good health and CMV-seronegative.

The chain employs TRBV19 and TRBJ2-3; D unresolved. The CDR3 spans 14 residues. Germline lookup yields CDR1 LNHDA and CDR2 SQIVND (reference sequence). V was clipped by 7 bases and J by 1 base, with 12 bases between them. The CDR3 reads CASTGGIGTDTQYF. The CDR3 DNA sequence: TGTGCCAGTACGGGTGGCATAGGCACAGATACGCAGTATTTT. Full variable domain (outside the CDR3, taken from reference TRBV19 and TRBJ2-3): DGGITQSPKYLFRKEGQNVTLSCEQNLNHDAMYWYRQDPGQGLRLIYYSQIVNDFQKGDIAEGYSVSREKKESFPLTVTSAQKNPTAFYLCASTGGIGTDTQYFGPGTRLTVL.

The rearrangement joins TRBV6-5 to TRBJ2-1; no clear D gene. CDR1 is MNHEY and CDR2 is SVGAGI in the germline V gene. The V gene lost 0 bases and the J gene lost 10 bases, with 10 bases spanning the gap. The CDR3 is 13 amino acids. The CDR3 protein is CASSYSLQREQFF. In DNA, the CDR3 is TGTGCCAGCAGTTACTCACTCCAAAGAGAGCAGTTCTTC.

CDR3 DNA sequence: TGTGCCAGCAGTATTGACAGGGCACTCTACACTGAAGCTTTCTTT. Its protein is CASSIDRALYTEAFF. This chain joins TRBV27 and TRBJ1-1, with TRBD1 identical over 7 bases. The length of the CDR3 is 15 residues. CDR1 and CDR2 from the germline V gene are MNHEY and SMNVEV (reference sequence). Trimming cost V 5 bases and J 3 bases; bases outside gene matches: 9.

The J gene is TRBJ1-2, the V gene TRBV6-5, with a tentative D call TRBD1 (5 bases). Germline V gene lookup returns CDR1 MNHEY and CDR2 SVGAGI. The CDR3 is 12 amino acids. V was clipped by 5 bases and J by 6 bases, with 10 bases between them. The CDR3 nucleotides are TGTGCCAGCAGTAAAGACAGCCATGGCTACACCTTC. Protein product: CASSKDSHGYTF.

CDR3 sequence (DNA): TGTGCCAGCAGCTTCCAGATGAACACTGAAGCTTTCTTT. Translating gives CASSFQMNTEAFF. V usage is TRBV7-9 and J usage is TRBJ1-1; D is undetermined. This CDR3 has 13 amino acids. From germline, CDR1 is SEHNR and CDR2 FQNEAQ (reference sequence). Trimming cost V 3 bases and J 0 bases, with 5 bases left between them.

This clone was recorded a few times. The identical CDR3 is also encoded by other nucleotide sequences in the sample. This chain connects TRBV7-9 to TRBJ2-3, with 7 bases lining up with TRBD2. V gave up 1 base and J gave up 1 base; unmatched junction bases: 2. CDR3 length: 15 residues. Germline V CDR1 and CDR2: SEHNR, FQNEAQ (reference sequence). The CDR3 reads CASSLVAGGTDTQYF. As DNA, the CDR3 is TGTGCCAGCAGCTTAGTGGCGGGGGGCACAGATACGCAGTATTTT.

The chain uses TRBV7-2 and TRBJ2-7; 10 nucleotides agree with TRBD2. There are 15 residues in the CDR3. The ends lost 4 bases at V and 2 bases at J; junction bases unmatched: 5. From germline, CDR1 is SGHTA and CDR2 FQGNSA. In DNA form, the CDR3 reads TGTGCCAGCAGCTCATTAGCGGGAGGCCCCTACGAGCAGTACTTC. This codes for CASSSLAGGPYEQYF.

The CDR3 spells CASTRTSGTNEQFF. The CDR3 DNA reads TGCGCCAGCACCCGGACTAGCGGGACAAATGAGCAGTTCTTC. The chain combines TRBV5-1 with TRBJ2-1; 12 bases map to TRBD2. The CDR3 has 14 amino acids. Germline V gene data show CDR1 as SGHRS and CDR2 as YFSETQ. V was pared by 6 bases and J by 7 bases, with 5 bases of the junction left unmatched.

This rearrangement joins TRBV2 to TRBJ2-7; tentatively, D is TRBD1 (6 bases). Germline values: CDR1 SNHLY, CDR2 FYNNEI. The CDR3 is made up of 14 amino acids. Trimming took 3 bases from V and 2 from J, leaving 11 bases between them. CDR3 bases: TGTGCCAGCAGTGATCGGACAGTAACCTACGAGCAGTACTTC. Translation: CASSDRTVTYEQYF.

The rearrangement links TRBV19 to TRBJ2-7; D is unclear. The V end lost 1 base, the J end lost 0 bases, and 10 bases lay between the germline ends. The CDR3 runs to 15 residues. Germline CDR1 is LNHDA and CDR2 is SQIVND (reference sequence). The CDR3 loop reads CASSIVYDTSYEQYF. CDR3 in DNA: TGTGCCAGTAGTATAGTTTACGACACCTCCTACGAGCAGTACTTC.

V gene TRBV28 combines with J gene TRBJ1-2; D is unresolved. This CDR3 comprises 13 residues. The ends were cut back, 3 bases at V and 5 bases at J, with 10 bases in the middle. Germline V gene sequence: CDR1 MDHEN, CDR2 SYDVKM. The CDR3 reads CASSFGREYGYTF. In DNA form, the CDR3 reads TGTGCCAGCAGTTTTGGACGGGAGTATGGCTACACCTTC.

The chain joins TRBV29-1 to TRBJ1-1; D gene uncertain. V lost 3 bases and J lost 3, with 8 bases in between. Germline V gene lookup returns CDR1 SQVTM and CDR2 ANQGSEA. The CDR3 is 12 amino acids. The CDR3 sequence: CSVDKADTEAFF. The DNA of the CDR3 is TGCAGCGTTGATAAAGCGGACACTGAAGCTTTCTTT.

The V and J genes are TRBV5-1 and TRBJ2-2; 10 bases map to TRBD2. CDR1 is SGHRS and CDR2 is YFSETQ in the germline V gene. This CDR3 spans 18 amino acids. After removal of 4 bases from V and 4 bases from J, the junction contained 13 bases not matched to a gene. In nucleotides, the CDR3 is TGCGCCAGCAGCCTTCGCATCACTAGCGGGGTGTCCACCGGGGAGCTGTTTTTT. Translating gives CASSLRITSGVSTGELFF. Drawing the rest from reference TRBV5-1 and TRBJ2-2, the complete variable domain is KAGVTQTPRYLIKTRGQQVTLSCSPISGHRSVSWYQQTPGQGLQFLFEYFSETQRNKGNFPGRFSGRQFSNSRSEMNVSTLELGDSALYLCASSLRITSGVSTGELFFGEGSRLTVL.

For this clone: The junction does not match germline at one end; this may be a read error. This sequence joins TRBV7-2 and TRBJ2-4; 8 nucleotides line up with TRBD2. The CDR3 contains 13 residues. CDR1 is SGHTA and CDR2 is FQGNSA in the germline V gene. The CDR3 nucleotides are TGTGCCAGCAGCTACATAGGCGGGGGGAATCTGCACTTC. It is translated as CASSYIGGGNLHF.

A single count supports this clone. This sequence joins TRBV13 and TRBJ1-6; 7 bases are a match to TRBD1. Looked up from germline, CDR1 is PRHDT and CDR2 is FYEKMQ (reference sequence). Germline trimming cut 3 bases from V and 6 bases from J; bases unmatched to any gene: 2. This CDR3 contains 14 residues. CDR3 bases: TGTGCCAGCAGCTTCCGGGACAGTAATTCACCCCTCCACTTT. Its protein is CASSFRDSNSPLHF.